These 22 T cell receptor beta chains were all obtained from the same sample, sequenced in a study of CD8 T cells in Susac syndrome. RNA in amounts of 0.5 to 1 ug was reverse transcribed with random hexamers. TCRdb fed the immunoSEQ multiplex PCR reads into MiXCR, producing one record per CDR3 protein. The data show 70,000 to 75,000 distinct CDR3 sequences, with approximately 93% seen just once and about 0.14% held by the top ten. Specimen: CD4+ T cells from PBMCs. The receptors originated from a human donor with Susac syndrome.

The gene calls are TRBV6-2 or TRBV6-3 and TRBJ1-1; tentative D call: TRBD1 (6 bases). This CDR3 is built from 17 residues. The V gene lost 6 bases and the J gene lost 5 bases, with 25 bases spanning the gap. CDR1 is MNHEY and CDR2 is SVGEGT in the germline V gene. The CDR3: CASSYPVSRGRGTEAFF. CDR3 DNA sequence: TGTGCCAGCAGCTATCCCGTGAGCCGGGGCAGGGGTACTGAAGCTTTCTTT.

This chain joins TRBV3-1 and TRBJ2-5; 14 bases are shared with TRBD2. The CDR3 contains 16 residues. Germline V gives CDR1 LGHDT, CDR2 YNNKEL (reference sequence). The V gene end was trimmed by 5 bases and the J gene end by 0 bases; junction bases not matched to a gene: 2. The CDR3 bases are TGTGCCAGCAGCGGGACTAGCGGGAGTTACCAAGAGACCCAGTACTTC. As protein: CASSGTSGSYQETQYF.

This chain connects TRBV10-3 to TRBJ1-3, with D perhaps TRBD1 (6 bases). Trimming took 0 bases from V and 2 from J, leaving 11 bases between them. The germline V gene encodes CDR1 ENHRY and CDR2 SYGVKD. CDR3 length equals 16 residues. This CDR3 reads CAISESGRGAGNTIYF. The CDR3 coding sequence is TGTGCCATCAGTGAGTCGGGCAGGGGTGCTGGAAACACCATATATTTT.

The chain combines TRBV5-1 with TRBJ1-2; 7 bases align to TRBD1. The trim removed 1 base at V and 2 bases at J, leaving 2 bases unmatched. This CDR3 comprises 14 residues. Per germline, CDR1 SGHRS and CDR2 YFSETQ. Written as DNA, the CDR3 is TGCGCCAGCAGCTTGACAGGGGAAAACTATGGCTACACCTTC. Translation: CASSLTGENYGYTF.

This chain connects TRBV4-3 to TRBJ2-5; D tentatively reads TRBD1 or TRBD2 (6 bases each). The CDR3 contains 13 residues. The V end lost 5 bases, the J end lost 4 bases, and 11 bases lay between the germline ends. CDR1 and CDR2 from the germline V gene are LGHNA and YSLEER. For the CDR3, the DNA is TGCGCCAGCAGCTTAGAGGGGGGAGAGACCCAGTACTTC. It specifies CASSLEGGETQYF.

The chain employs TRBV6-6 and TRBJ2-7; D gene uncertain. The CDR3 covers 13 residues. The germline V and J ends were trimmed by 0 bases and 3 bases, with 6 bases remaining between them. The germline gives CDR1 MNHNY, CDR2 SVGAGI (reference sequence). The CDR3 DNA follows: TGTGCCAGCAGTTACTCGGATATCTACGAGCAGTACTTC. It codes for CASSYSDIYEQYF.

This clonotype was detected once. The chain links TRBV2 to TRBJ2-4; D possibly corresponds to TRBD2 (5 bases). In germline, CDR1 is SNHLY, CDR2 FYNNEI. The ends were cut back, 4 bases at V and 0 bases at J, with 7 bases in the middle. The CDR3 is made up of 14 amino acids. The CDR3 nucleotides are TGTGCCAGCAGTGCGGGGTTAGCCAAAAACATTCAGTACTTC. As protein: CASSAGLAKNIQYF.

DNA for the CDR3: TGCAGTGCTTACTACAGGGGAGGGAACACTGAAGCTTTCTTT. It translates to CSAYYRGGNTEAFF. The chain couples TRBV20-1 to TRBJ1-1; 7 bases are a match to TRBD1. The CDR3 has 14 residues. Per the germline V gene, CDR1 is DFQATT and CDR2 is SNEGSKA (reference sequence). The V and J ends lost 5 bases and 1 base, in that order; junction bases with no gene match: 7.

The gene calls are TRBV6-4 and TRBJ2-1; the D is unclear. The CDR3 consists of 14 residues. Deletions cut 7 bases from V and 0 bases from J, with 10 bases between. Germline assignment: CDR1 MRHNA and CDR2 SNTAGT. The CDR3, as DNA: TGTGCCAGCAAAGCTGCCGGCTCCTACAATGAGCAGTTCTTC. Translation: CASKAAGSYNEQFF.

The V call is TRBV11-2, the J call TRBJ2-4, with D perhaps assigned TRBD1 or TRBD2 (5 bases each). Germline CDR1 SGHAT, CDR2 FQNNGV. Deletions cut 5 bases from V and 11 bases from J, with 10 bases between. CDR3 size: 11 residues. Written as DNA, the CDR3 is TGTGCCAGCAGCGGTGAGGGGCTTCAGTACTTC. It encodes CASSGEGLQYF.

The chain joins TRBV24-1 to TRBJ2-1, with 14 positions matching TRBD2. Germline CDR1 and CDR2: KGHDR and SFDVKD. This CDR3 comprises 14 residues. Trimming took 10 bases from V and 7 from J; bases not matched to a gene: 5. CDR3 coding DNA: TGTGCCACAAGGGGACTAGCGGGAGAGAATGAGCAGTTCTTC. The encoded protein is CATRGLAGENEQFF.

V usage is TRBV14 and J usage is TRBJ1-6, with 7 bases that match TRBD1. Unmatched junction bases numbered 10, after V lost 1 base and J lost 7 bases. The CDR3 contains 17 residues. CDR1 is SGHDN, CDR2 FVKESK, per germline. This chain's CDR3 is CASSQGEQGPLNSPLHF. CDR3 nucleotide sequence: TGTGCCAGCAGCCAAGGTGAACAGGGGCCTCTCAATTCACCCCTCCACTTT.

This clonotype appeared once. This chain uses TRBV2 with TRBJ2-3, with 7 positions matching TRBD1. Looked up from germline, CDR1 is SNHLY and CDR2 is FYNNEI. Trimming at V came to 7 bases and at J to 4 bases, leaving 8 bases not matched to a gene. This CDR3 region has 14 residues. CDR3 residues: CASTLRQGPDTQYF. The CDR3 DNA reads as TGTGCCAGCACCTTGAGACAGGGACCAGATACGCAGTATTTT.

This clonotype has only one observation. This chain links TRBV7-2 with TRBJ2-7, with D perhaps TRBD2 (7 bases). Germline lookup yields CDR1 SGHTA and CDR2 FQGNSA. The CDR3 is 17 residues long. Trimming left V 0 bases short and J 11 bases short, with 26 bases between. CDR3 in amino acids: CASSLASSAGALRVKYF. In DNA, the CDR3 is TGTGCCAGCAGCTTAGCCTCGTCGGCGGGGGCGCTACGAGTGAAGTACTTC.

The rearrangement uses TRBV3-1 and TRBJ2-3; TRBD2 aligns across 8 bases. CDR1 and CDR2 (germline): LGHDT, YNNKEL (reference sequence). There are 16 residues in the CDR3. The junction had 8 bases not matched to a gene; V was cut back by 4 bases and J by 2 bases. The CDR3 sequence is CASSPLAGGYTDTQYF. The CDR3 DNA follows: TGTGCCAGCAGCCCCCTCGCGGGGGGATACACAGATACGCAGTATTTT.

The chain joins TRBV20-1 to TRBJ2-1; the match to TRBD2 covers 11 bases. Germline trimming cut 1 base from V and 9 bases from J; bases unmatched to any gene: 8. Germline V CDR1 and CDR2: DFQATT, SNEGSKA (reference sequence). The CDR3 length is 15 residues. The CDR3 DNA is TGCAGTGCTAGAGCATTTAGCGGGGGGGCATTTGAGCAGTTCTTC. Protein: CSARAFSGGAFEQFF.

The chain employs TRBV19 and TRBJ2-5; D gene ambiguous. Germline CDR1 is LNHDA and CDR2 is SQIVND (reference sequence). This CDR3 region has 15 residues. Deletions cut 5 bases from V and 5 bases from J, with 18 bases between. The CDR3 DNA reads TGTGCCAGTAGTCCCCAGTCCCGCCTGGGGGAGACCCAGTACTTC. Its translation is CASSPQSRLGETQYF.

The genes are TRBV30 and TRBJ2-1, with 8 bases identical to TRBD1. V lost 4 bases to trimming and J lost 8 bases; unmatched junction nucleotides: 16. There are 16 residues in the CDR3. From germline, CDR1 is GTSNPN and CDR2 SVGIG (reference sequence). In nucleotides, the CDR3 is TGTGCCTGGATACTACCGGGACAGGCGAAAGGGGATGAGCAGTTCTTC. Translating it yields CAWILPGQAKGDEQFF. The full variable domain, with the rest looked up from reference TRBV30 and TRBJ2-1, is SQTIHQWPATLVQPVGSPLSLECTVEGTSNPNLYWYRQAAGRGLQLLFYSVGIGQISSEVPQNLSASRPQDRQFILSSKKLLLSDSGFYLCAWILPGQAKGDEQFFGPGTRLTVL.

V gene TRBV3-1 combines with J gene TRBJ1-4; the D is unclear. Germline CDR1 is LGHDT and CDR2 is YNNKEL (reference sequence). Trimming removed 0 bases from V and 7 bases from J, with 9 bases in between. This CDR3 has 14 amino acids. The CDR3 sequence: CASSQEQLGEKLFF. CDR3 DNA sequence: TGTGCCAGCAGCCAAGAGCAACTAGGTGAAAAACTGTTTTTT.

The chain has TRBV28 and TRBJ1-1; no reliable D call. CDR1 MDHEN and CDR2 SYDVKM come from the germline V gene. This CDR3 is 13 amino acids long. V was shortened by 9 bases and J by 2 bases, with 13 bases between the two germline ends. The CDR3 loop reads CASTRGINTEAFF. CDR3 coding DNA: TGTGCCAGTACCCGGGGAATCAACACTGAAGCTTTCTTT.

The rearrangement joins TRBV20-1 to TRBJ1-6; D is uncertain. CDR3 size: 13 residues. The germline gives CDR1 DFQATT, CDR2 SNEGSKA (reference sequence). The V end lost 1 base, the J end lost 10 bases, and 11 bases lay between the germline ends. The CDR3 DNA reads TGCAGTGCTAGAGGCCAGGTGGACTCACCCCTCCACTTT. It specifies CSARGQVDSPLHF.

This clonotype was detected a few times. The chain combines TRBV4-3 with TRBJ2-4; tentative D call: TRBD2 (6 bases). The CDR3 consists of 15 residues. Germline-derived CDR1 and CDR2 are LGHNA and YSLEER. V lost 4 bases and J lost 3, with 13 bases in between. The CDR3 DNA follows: TGCGCCAGCAGCCCGGACGGAGGGAACAAAAACATTCAGTACTTC. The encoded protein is CASSPDGGNKNIQYF.